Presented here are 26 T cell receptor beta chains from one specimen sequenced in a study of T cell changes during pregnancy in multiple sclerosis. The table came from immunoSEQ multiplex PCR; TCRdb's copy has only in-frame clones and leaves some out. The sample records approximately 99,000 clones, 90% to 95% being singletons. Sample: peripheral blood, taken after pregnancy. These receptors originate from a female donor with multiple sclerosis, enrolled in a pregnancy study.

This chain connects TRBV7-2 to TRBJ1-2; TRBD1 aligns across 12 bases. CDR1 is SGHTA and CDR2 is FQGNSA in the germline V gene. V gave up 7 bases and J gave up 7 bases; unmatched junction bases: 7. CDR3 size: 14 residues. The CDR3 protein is CASTGTGGGSGYTF. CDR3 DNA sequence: TGTGCCAGCACCGGGACAGGGGGCGGGAGTGGCTACACCTTC. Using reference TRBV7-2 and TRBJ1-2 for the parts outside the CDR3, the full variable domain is GAGVSQSPSNKVTEKGKDVELRCDPISGHTALYWYRQSLGQGLEFLIYFQGNSAPDKSGLPSDRFSAERTGGSVSTLTIQRTQQEDSAVYLCASTGTGGGSGYTFGSGTRLTVV.

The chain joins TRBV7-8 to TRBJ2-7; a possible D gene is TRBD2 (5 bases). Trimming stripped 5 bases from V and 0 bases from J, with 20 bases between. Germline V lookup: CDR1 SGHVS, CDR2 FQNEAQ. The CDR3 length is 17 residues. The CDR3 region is CASSRRRSRESSYEQYF. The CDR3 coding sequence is TGTGCCAGCAGCCGAAGGCGGAGTAGGGAGAGCTCCTACGAGCAGTACTTC.

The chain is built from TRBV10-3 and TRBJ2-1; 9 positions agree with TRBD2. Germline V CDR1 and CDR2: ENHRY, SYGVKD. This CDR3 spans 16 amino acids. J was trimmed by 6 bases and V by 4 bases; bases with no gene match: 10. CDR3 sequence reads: CAISVTASGKGNEQFF. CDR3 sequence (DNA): TGTGCCATCAGTGTAACTGCTAGCGGGAAGGGCAATGAGCAGTTCTTC.

CDR3 protein: CASSVELGIGSEQFF. As DNA, the CDR3 is TGTGCCAGCAGCGTAGAACTAGGAATTGGTAGTGAGCAGTTCTTC. The rearrangement links TRBV9 to TRBJ2-1, with a weak D call TRBD2 (5 bases). Germline V gene sequence: CDR1 SGDLS, CDR2 YYNGEE. V lost 0 bases, J lost 9 bases, and 16 bases lay in between. This CDR3 comprises 15 residues.

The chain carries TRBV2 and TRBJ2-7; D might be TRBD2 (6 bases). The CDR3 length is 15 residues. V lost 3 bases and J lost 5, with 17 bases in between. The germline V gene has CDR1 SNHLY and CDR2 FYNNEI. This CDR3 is CASSESLGTGDEQYF. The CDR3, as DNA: TGTGCCAGCAGTGAGAGTCTGGGGACGGGGGACGAGCAGTACTTC.

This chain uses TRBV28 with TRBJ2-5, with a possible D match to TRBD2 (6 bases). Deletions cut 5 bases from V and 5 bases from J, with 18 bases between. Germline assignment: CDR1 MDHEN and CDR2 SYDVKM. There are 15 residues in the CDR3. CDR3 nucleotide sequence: TGTGCCAGCAGTCTGGACGGGAGCCCCCTGGAGACCCAGTACTTC. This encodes CASSLDGSPLETQYF.

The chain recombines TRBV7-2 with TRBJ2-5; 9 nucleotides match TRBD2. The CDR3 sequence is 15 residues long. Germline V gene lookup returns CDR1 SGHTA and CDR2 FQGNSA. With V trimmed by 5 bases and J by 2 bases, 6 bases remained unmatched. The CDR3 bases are TGTGCCAGCAGCCCAGGACTAGCGAGACAAGAGACCCAGTACTTC. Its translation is CASSPGLARQETQYF. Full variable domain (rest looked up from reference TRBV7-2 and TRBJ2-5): GAGVSQSPSNKVTEKGKDVELRCDPISGHTALYWYRQSLGQGLEFLIYFQGNSAPDKSGLPSDRFSAERTGGSVSTLTIQRTQQEDSAVYLCASSPGLARQETQYFGPGTRLLVL.

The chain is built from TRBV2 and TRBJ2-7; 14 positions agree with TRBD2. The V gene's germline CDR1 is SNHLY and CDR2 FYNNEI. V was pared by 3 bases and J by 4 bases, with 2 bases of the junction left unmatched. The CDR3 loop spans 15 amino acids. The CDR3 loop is CASSEGLAGAYEQYF. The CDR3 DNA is TGTGCCAGCAGTGAGGGACTAGCGGGAGCTTACGAGCAGTACTTC.

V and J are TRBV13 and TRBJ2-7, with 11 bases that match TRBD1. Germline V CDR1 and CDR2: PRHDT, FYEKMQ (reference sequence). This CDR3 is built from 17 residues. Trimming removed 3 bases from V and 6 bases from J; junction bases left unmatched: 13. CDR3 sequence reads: CASSFKSTRDRGGEQYF. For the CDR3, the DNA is TGTGCCAGCAGCTTTAAAAGCACCCGGGACAGGGGGGGCGAGCAGTACTTC.

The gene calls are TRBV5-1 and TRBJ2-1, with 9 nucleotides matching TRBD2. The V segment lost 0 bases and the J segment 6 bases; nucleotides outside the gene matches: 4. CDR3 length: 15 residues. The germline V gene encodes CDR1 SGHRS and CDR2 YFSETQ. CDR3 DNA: TGCGCCAGCAGCTTGGCCGGTAGCGGGAGCAATGAGCAGTTCTTC. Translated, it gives CASSLAGSGSNEQFF.

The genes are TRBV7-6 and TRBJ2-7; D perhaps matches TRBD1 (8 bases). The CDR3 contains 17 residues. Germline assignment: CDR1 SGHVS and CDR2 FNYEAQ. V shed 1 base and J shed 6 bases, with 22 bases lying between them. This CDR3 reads CASSLGGGQGARSEQYF. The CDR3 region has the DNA TGTGCCAGCAGCTTAGGGGGAGGGCAGGGGGCGAGGAGCGAGCAGTACTTC.

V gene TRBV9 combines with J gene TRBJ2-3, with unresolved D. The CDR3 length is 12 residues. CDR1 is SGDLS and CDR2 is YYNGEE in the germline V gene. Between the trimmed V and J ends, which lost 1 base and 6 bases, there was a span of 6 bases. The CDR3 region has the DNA TGTGCCAGCAGCGTACCGTCGGATACGCAGTATTTT. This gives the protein CASSVPSDTQYF.

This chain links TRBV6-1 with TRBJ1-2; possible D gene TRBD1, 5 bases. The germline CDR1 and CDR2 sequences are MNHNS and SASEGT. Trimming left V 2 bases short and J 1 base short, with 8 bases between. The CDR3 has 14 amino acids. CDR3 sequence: CASSEIQGNYGYTF. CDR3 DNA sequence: TGTGCCAGCAGTGAAATCCAGGGTAACTATGGCTACACCTTC.

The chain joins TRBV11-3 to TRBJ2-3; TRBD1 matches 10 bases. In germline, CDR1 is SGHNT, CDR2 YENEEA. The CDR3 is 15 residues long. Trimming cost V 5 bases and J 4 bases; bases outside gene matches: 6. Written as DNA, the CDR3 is TGTGCCAGCAGCGGGGGACAGGGGAGGGCAGATACGCAGTATTTT. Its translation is CASSGGQGRADTQYF.

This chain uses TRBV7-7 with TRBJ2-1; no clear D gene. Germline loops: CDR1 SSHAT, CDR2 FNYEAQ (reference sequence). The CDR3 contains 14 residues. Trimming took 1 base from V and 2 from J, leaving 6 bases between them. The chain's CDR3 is CASSLGLPYNEQFF. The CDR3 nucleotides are TGTGCCAGCAGCTTAGGGCTGCCCTACAATGAGCAGTTCTTC. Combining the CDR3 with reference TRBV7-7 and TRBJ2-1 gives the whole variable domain GAGVSQSPRYKVTKRGQDVTLRCDPISSHATLYWYQQALGQGPEFLTYFNYEAQPDKSGLPSDRFSAERPEGSISTLTIQRTEQRDSAMYRCASSLGLPYNEQFFGPGTRLTVL.

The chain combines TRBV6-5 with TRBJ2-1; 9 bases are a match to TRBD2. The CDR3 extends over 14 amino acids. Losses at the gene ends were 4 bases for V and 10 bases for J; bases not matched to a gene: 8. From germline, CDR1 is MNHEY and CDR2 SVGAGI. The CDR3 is CASSSLGLAYEQFF. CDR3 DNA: TGTGCCAGCAGTTCTTTGGGACTAGCATACGAGCAGTTCTTC.

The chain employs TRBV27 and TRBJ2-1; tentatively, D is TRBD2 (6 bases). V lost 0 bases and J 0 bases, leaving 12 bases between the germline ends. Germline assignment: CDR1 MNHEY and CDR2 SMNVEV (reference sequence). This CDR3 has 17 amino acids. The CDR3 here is CASSLSLLAASYNEQFF. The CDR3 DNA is TGTGCCAGCAGTTTATCGTTACTAGCAGCCTCCTACAATGAGCAGTTCTTC.

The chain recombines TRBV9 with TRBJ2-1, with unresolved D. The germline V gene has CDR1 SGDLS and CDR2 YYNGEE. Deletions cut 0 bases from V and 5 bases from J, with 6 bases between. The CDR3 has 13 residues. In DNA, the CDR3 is TGTGCCAGCAGCGTAGAAGCGAACAATGAGCAGTTCTTC. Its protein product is CASSVEANNEQFF.

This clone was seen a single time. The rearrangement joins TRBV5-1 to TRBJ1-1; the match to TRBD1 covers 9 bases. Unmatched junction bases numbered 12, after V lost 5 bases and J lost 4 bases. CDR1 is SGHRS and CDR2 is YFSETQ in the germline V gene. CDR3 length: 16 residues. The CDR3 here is CASSRTGGGGSTEAFF. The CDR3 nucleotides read TGCGCCAGCAGTAGAACAGGGGGCGGAGGGAGCACTGAAGCTTTCTTT.

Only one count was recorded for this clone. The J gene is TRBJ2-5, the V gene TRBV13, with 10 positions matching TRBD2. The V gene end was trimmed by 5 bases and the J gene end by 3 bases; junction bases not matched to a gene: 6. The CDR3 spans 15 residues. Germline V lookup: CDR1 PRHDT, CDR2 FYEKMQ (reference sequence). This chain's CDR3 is CASSPLAGVEETQYF. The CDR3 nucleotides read TGTGCCAGCAGCCCCCTAGCGGGAGTCGAAGAGACCCAGTACTTC.

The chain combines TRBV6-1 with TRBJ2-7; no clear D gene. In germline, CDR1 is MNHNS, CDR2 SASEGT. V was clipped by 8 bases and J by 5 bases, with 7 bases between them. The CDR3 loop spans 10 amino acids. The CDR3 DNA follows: TGTGCCAGCGGAGTTCACGAGCAGTACTTC. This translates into CASGVHEQYF.

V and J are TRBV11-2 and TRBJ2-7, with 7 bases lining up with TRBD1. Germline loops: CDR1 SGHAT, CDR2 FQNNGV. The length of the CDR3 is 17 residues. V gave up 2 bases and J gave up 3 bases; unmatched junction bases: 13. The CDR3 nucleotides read TGTGCCAGCAGCTTAACGCGCCCCCGGACAGGACTCTACGAGCAGTACTTC. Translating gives CASSLTRPRTGLYEQYF. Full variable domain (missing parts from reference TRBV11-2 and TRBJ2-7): EAGVAQSPRYKIIEKRQSVAFWCNPISGHATLYWYQQILGQGPKLLIQFQNNGVVDDSQLPKDRFSAERLKGVDSTLKIQPAKLEDSAVYLCASSLTRPRTGLYEQYFGPGTRLTVT.

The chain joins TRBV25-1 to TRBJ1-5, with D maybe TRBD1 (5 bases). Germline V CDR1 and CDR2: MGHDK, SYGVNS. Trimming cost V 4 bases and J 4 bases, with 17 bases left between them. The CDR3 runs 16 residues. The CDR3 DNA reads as TGTGCCAGCAGTGGGCCCGGGGGTGGGTGGAATCAGCCCCAGCATTTT. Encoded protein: CASSGPGGGWNQPQHF.

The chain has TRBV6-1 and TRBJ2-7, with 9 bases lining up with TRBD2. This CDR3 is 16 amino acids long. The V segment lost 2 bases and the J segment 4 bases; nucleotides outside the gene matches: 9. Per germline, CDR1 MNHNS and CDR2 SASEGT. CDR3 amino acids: CASSELPAGGRYEQYF. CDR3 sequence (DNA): TGTGCCAGCAGTGAACTTCCAGCGGGAGGTCGGTACGAGCAGTACTTC.

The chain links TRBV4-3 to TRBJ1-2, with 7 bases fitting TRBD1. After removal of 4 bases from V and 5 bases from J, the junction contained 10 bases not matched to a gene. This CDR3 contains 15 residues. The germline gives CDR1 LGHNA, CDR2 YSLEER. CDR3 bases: TGCGCCAGCAGCCGAGAGAGGCAGGGGGTGTATGGCTACACCTTC. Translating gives CASSRERQGVYGYTF.

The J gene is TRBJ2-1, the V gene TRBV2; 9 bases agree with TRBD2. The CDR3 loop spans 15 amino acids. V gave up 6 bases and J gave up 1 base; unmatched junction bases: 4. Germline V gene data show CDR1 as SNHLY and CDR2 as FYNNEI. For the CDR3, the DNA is TGTGCCAGCAGGGATACTAGCGGGTCCTACAATGAGCAGTTCTTC. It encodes CASRDTSGSYNEQFF.